This T cell receptor beta chain was captured by sequencing in a study of cytomegalovirus exposure and HLA in healthy donors. Study-level information: The approximately 120 validation repertoires, a later analysis reported, used the same platform as the 550 to 800 first-cohort repertoires.

Notes on this clone: Its target is not known.

Study results and limitations: Reported performance of the classifier showed diagnosis of cytomegalovirus status with high specificity and sensitivity. The investigators catalogued 164 TCR beta chains as cytomegalovirus-associated.

Only in-frame clones appear in the TCRdb table, and some are missing; sequencing was by immunoSEQ multiplex PCR. The sample lists over 90,000 clones; about 94% were seen once. This CDR3 is built from 16 residues. V was clipped by 0 bases and J by 2 bases, with 13 bases between them. The germline gives CDR1 ENHRY, CDR2 SYGVKD. The donors belonged to the roughly 120-subject validation cohort, separate from the approximately 700-subject first cohort. The material sequenced was PBMCs. The TCR sequence derives from a woman younger than 35 in good health and CMV-seronegative. The chain joins TRBV10-3 to TRBJ2-5; possibly TRBD1 for D (5 bases). Here the CDR3 DNA reads TGTGCCATCAGTGAGTCAACAGGAGCTACTCAAGAGACCCAGTACTTC. Its protein product is CAISESTGATQETQYF.